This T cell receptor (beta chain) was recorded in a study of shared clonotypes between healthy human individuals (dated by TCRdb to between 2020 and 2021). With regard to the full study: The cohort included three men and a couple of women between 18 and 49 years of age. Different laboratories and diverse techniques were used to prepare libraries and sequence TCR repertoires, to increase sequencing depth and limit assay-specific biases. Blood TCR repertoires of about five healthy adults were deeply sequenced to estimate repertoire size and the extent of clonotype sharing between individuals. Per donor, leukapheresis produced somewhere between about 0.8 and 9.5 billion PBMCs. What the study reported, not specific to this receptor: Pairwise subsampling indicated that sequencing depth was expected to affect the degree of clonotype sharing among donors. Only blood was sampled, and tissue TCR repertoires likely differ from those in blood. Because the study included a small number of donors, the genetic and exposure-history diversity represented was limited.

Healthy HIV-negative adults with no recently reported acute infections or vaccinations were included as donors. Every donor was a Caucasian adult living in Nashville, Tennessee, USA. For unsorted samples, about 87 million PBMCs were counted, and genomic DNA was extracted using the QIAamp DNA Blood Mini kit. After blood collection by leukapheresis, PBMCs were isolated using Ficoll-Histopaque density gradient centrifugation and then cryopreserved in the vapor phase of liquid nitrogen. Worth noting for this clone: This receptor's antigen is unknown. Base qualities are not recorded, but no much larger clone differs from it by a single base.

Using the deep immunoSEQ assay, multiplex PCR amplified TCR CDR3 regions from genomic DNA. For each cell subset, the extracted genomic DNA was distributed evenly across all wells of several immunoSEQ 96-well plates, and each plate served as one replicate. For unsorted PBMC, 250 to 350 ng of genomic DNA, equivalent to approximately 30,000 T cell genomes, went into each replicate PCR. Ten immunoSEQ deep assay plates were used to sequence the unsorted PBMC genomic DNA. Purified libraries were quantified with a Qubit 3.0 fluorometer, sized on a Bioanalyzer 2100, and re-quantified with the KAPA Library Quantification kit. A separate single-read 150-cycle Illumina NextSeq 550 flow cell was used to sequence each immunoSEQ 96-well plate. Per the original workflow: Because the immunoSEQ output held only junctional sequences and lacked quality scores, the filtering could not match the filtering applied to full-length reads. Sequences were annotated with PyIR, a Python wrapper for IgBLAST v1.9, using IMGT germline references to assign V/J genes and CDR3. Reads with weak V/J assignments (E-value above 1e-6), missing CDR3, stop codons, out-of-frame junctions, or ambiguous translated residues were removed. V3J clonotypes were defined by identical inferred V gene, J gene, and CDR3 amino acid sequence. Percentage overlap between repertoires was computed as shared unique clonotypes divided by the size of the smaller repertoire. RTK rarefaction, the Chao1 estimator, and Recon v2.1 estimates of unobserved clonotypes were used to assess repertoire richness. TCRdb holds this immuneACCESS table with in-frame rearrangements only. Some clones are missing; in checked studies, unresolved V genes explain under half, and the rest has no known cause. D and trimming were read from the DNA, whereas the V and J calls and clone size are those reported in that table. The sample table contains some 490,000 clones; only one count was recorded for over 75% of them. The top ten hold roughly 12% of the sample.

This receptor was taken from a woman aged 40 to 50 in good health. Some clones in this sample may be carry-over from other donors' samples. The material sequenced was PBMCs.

In nucleotide form, the sequence is TGTGCCAGTAGTATCCGAGGGGATACCGGGGAGCTGTTTTTT. Its product reads: CASSIRGDTGELFF. The chain employs TRBV19 and TRBJ2-2; the D segment might be TRBD1 or TRBD2, since each matches 5 bases. The junction shows trimming of 3 bases on V and 5 bases on J, plus 10 bases between the germline ends. The germline V gene (reference sequence) specifies LNHDA as CDR1 and SQIVND as CDR2. The CDR3 goes from the cysteine to the phenylalanine over 14 residues. Only the CDR3 part of the read is kept: 42 bases, read in frame from the first base.